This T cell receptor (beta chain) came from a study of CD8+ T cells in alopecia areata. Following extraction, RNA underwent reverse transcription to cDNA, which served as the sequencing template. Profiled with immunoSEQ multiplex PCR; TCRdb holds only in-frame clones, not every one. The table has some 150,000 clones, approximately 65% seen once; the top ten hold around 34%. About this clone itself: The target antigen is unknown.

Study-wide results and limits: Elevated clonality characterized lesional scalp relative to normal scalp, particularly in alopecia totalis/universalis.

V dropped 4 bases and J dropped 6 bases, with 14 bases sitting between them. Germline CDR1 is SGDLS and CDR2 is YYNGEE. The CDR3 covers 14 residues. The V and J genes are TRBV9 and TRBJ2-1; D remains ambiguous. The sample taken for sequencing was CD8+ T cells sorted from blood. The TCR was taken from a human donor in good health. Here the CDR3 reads CASSLADGANEQFF. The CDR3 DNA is TGTGCCAGCAGCCTCGCGGACGGTGCCAATGAGCAGTTCTTC. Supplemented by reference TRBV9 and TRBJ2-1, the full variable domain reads DSGVTQTPKHLITATGQRVTLRCSPRSGDLSVYWYQQSLDQGLQFLIQYYNGEERAKGNILERFSAQQFPDLHSELNLSSLELGDSALYFCASSLADGANEQFFGPGTRLTVL.